The 26 T cell receptor beta chains reported below all come from one sample, sequenced in a study of T-cell memory formation after mild COVID-19. Each CDR3 protein is one row after TCRdb ran MiXCR on the 5' RACE reads. The sample has about 300,000 distinct CDR3 sequences; 15% to 20% are singletons. Sequencing was carried out using PBMCs or a T cell subset sorted from them (not recorded which). These receptors were taken from a man younger than 35 who had mild COVID-19 (a few samples of this study predate the infection). Cell type and time point are not known.

V and J are TRBV5-4 and TRBJ1-2; 9 bases are a match to TRBD1. Trimming cost V 4 bases and J 4 bases; bases outside gene matches: 8. The CDR3 extends over 15 amino acids. CDR1 and CDR2 from the germline V gene are SGHNT and YYREEE (reference sequence). The CDR3 protein is CASSTTGQGIYGYTF. The CDR3 DNA reads as TGTGCCAGCAGCACCACGGGACAGGGAATCTATGGCTACACCTTC.

The chain combines TRBV28 with TRBJ1-4, with TRBD1 as a possible D gene (5 bases). This CDR3 is built from 14 residues. V was cut by 3 bases and J by 4 bases, with 9 bases left in between. The germline V gene has CDR1 MDHEN and CDR2 SYDVKM. The DNA for the CDR3 is TGTGCCAGCAGTTTTCCCAGGGTTAATGAAAAACTGTTTTTT. Amino acid sequence: CASSFPRVNEKLFF.

This rearrangement joins TRBV12-3 or TRBV12-4 to TRBJ2-2, with TRBD2 matching over 7 bases. This CDR3 is 12 amino acids long. The V and J ends lost 8 bases and 10 bases, in that order; junction bases with no gene match: 7. The CDR3: CASHRGEEELFF. CDR3 DNA: TGTGCCAGCCACCGGGGGGAAGAGGAGCTGTTTTTT.

The chain employs TRBV7-2 and TRBJ2-6, with D possibly being TRBD2 (5 bases). This CDR3 contains 14 residues. Germline CDR1 SGHTA, CDR2 FQGNSA. V shed 3 bases and J shed 4 bases, with 7 bases lying between them. The CDR3 reads CASSLGEGANVLTF. CDR3 DNA sequence: TGTGCCAGCAGCTTGGGAGAAGGGGCCAACGTCCTGACTTTC.

This clonotype has more than one count but fewer than ten. This chain uses TRBV27 with TRBJ2-2; D is perhaps TRBD1 (6 bases). The V gene's germline CDR1 is MNHEY and CDR2 SMNVEV (reference sequence). The CDR3 contains 13 residues. With 4 bases removed from V and 7 bases from J, the gap between germline ends came to 10 bases. In nucleotides, the CDR3 is TGTGCCAGCAGTTCTACAGGGTTCGGGGAGCTGTTTTTT. Protein sequence: CASSSTGFGELFF.

The table lists this clonotype with a few counts. V and J are TRBV7-9 and TRBJ2-4; 7 nucleotides line up with TRBD1. The junction had 7 bases not matched to a gene; V was cut back by 5 bases and J by 6 bases. The CDR3 loop spans 14 amino acids. Germline CDR1 reads SEHNR; CDR2 reads FQNEAQ (reference sequence). The CDR3 here is CASSPPTGVNIQYF. The CDR3 DNA follows: TGTGCCAGCAGCCCACCAACAGGGGTAAACATTCAGTACTTC.

The V call is TRBV7-9, the J call TRBJ2-3; TRBD2 matches 10 bases. V shed 3 bases, J shed 5 bases, and the junction held 5 bases outside the gene matches. Germline values: CDR1 SEHNR, CDR2 FQNEAQ (reference sequence). The CDR3 consists of 15 residues. The CDR3 DNA sequence: TGTGCCAGCAGCTTTCAGCGGGGGGGTGAAGATACGCAGTATTTT. It yields the protein CASSFQRGGEDTQYF.

The chain is built from TRBV12-3 or TRBV12-4 and TRBJ2-4; 8 bases are shared with TRBD2. After removal of 4 bases from V and 4 bases from J, the junction contained 6 bases not matched to a gene. The CDR3 extends over 15 amino acids. The CDR3 spells CASSSGGRSKNIQYF. CDR3 sequence (DNA): TGTGCCAGCAGTTCGGGAGGGAGGTCAAAAAACATTCAGTACTTC.

The chain carries TRBV25-1 and TRBJ2-1; 8 positions agree with TRBD2. The germline gives CDR1 MGHDK, CDR2 SYGVNS. The CDR3 is 13 amino acids. J was trimmed by 7 bases and V by 5 bases; bases with no gene match: 4. The CDR3 is CASSWGLENEQFF. CDR3 coding DNA: TGTGCCAGCAGTTGGGGACTAGAAAATGAGCAGTTCTTC.

In its sample, this clonotype was seen a few times. The V call is TRBV12-3 or TRBV12-4, the J call TRBJ2-3; TRBD2 matches at 12 bases. This CDR3 is 18 amino acids long. V lost 6 bases and J lost 5; bases outside the gene matches: 15. The CDR3 spells CASSRGLAGGQAKDTQYF. The CDR3 DNA is TGTGCCAGCAGCCGAGGGCTAGCGGGGGGGCAGGCGAAAGATACGCAGTATTTT.

The gene calls are TRBV5-1 and TRBJ1-4; no clear D gene. The CDR3 is 15 residues long. V was cut by 0 bases and J by 7 bases, with 13 bases left in between. Germline V gene data show CDR1 as SGHRS and CDR2 as YFSETQ. DNA for the CDR3: TGCGCCAGCAGCTTGGCCGCTCGAGAGGTTGAAAAACTGTTTTTT. Protein: CASSLAAREVEKLFF.

This sequence joins TRBV6-5 and TRBJ1-5; no firm D call. CDR3 length equals 14 residues. Germline CDR1 and CDR2: MNHEY and SVGAGI. The germline V and J ends were trimmed by 2 bases and 4 bases, with 9 bases remaining between them. The CDR3 DNA is TGTGCCAGCAGTTACACCGTGGGGAATCAGCCCCAGCATTTT. Translating it yields CASSYTVGNQPQHF.

This clonotype was seen a handful of times. V usage is TRBV6-5 and J usage is TRBJ1-2; the D gene is possibly TRBD1 (6 bases). The germline CDR1 and CDR2 sequences are MNHEY and SVGAGI. V lost 8 bases, J lost 5 bases, and 27 bases lay in between. The CDR3 totals 17 residues. The CDR3 is CASGNRVIEATEYGYTF. The DNA for the CDR3 is TGTGCCAGCGGAAACAGGGTGATAGAAGCAACTGAGTATGGCTACACCTTC.

A few counts support this clonotype. The chain employs TRBV4-3 and TRBJ1-5; no reliable D call. Trimming removed 0 bases from V and 0 bases from J, with 12 bases in between. CDR1 is LGHNA, CDR2 YSLEER, per germline. The CDR3 covers 17 residues. CDR3 sequence: CASSQDLRQDSNQPQHF. Here the CDR3 DNA reads TGCGCCAGCAGCCAAGATCTACGGCAAGATAGCAATCAGCCCCAGCATTTT.

This clonotype showed up just a few times. For the CDR3, the DNA is TGCAGCGTTCATCACCCGATTTTGGCCGATACGCAGTATTTT. Translation gives CSVHHPILADTQYF. The J gene is TRBJ2-3, the V gene TRBV29-1; D gene ambiguous. V was trimmed by 5 bases and J by 6 bases, leaving 18 bases between them. The germline V gene has CDR1 SQVTM and CDR2 ANQGSEA. The CDR3 length is 14 residues.

This clonotype was counted between two and nine times. The rearrangement uses TRBV9 and TRBJ1-3; D not resolved. Germline CDR1 SGDLS, CDR2 YYNGEE. Trimming removed 0 bases at V and 0 bases at J, with 10 bases between. This CDR3 contains 16 residues. The CDR3 region is CASSVGGGFSGNTIYF. As DNA, the CDR3 is TGTGCCAGCAGCGTAGGGGGAGGATTCTCTGGAAACACCATATATTTT.

This clonotype was seen only a few times. This CDR3 reads CASSPSTGVLQPQHF. In nucleotides, the CDR3 is TGCGCCAGCAGCCCTAGTACAGGGGTTCTCCAGCCCCAGCATTTT. The V and J genes are TRBV5-1 and TRBJ1-5; TRBD1 matches 7 bases. The trim removed 4 bases at V and 7 bases at J, leaving 11 bases unmatched. Looked up from germline, CDR1 is SGHRS and CDR2 is YFSETQ. The CDR3 length is 15 residues.

This chain joins TRBV7-8 and TRBJ2-7; 7 nucleotides match TRBD1. Germline-derived CDR1 and CDR2 are SGHVS and FQNEAQ. With 5 bases clipped from V and 1 base from J, the junction kept 5 bases outside the gene matches. CDR3 size: 14 residues. CDR3 loop: CASSTLTGSYEQYF. CDR3 DNA sequence: TGTGCCAGCAGCACCCTGACAGGGTCCTACGAGCAGTACTTC.

Only a few counts were recorded for this clonotype. V usage is TRBV6-4 and J usage is TRBJ1-6; possibly TRBD1 for D (5 bases). CDR1 is MRHNA, CDR2 SNTAGT, per germline. V lost 6 bases, J lost 8 bases, and 23 bases lay in between. CDR3 length equals 17 residues. In nucleotides, the CDR3 is TGTGCCAGCAGACCGCCGGACCCGGGGGACTTCCATTCACCCCTCCACTTT. Encoded protein: CASRPPDPGDFHSPLHF.

This clonotype was observed a handful of times. The chain is built from TRBV4-3 and TRBJ2-3; 8 bases match TRBD1. The germline V gene encodes CDR1 LGHNA and CDR2 YSLEER. This CDR3 region has 16 residues. Unmatched junction bases numbered 6, after V lost 1 base and J lost 3 bases. The CDR3 DNA follows: TGCGCCAGCAGCCAAGGGGACAGGTTTTCGACAGATACGCAGTATTTT. It encodes CASSQGDRFSTDTQYF.

This clonotype was counted only a few times. The chain links TRBV27 to TRBJ2-1; D perhaps matches TRBD2 (6 bases). This CDR3 has 14 residues. Germline V gene data show CDR1 as MNHEY and CDR2 as SMNVEV (reference sequence). Trimming shortened V by 8 bases and J by 6 bases, and 17 bases separated the two germline ends. The CDR3 bases are TGTGCCAGCGCCCCGTGGGAGGATATCAATGAGCAGTTCTTC. Translating it yields CASAPWEDINEQFF.

The chain carries TRBV11-3 and TRBJ1-4, with D maybe TRBD1 (6 bases). The V and J ends lost 0 bases and 5 bases respectively, with 13 bases between them. Germline values: CDR1 SGHNT, CDR2 YENEEA. This CDR3 is 16 amino acids long. CDR3 sequence (DNA): TGTGCCAGCAGCTTAGATCGCGACAGGTGGAATGAAAAACTGTTTTTT. Protein: CASSLDRDRWNEKLFF.

In this sample, this clonotype turned up many times. The chain has TRBV6-5 and TRBJ2-2; no firm D call. CDR1 is MNHEY, CDR2 SVGAGI, per germline. Trimming left V 2 bases short and J 4 bases short, with 5 bases between. The CDR3 totals 13 residues. CDR3: CASSYPPTGELFF. Here the CDR3 DNA reads TGTGCCAGCAGTTACCCTCCCACCGGGGAGCTGTTTTTT.

This chain joins TRBV7-9 and TRBJ1-6; D gene ambiguous. Germline V gene lookup returns CDR1 SEHNR and CDR2 FQNEAQ (reference sequence). The germline V and J ends were trimmed by 5 bases and 2 bases, with 19 bases remaining between them. This CDR3 has 18 amino acids. The CDR3 here is CASSPAYREGTYNSPLHF. Here the CDR3 DNA reads TGTGCCAGCAGCCCCGCCTACCGGGAAGGCACCTATAATTCACCCCTCCACTTT. The variable domain in full, with the rest retrieved from reference TRBV7-9 and TRBJ1-6, is DTGVSQNPRHKITKRGQNVTFRCDPISEHNRLYWYRQTLGQGPEFLTYFQNEAQLEKSRLLSDRFSAERPKGSFSTLEIQRTEQGDSAMYLCASSPAYREGTYNSPLHFGNGTRLTVT.

The chain links TRBV15 to TRBJ2-7; D gene unclear. V dropped 6 bases and J dropped 2 bases, with 14 bases sitting between them. The CDR3 has 14 residues. Germline V gene lookup returns CDR1 LNHNV and CDR2 YYDKDF (reference sequence). The CDR3 loop reads CATSAGLNPYEQYF. For the CDR3, the DNA is TGTGCCACCAGTGCAGGCCTAAACCCCTACGAGCAGTACTTC.

This clonotype was detected only a few times. The rearrangement joins TRBV9 to TRBJ2-1, with D possibly being TRBD1 (6 bases). V dropped 4 bases and J dropped 11 bases, with 19 bases sitting between them. Looked up from germline, CDR1 is SGDLS and CDR2 is YYNGEE. This CDR3 comprises 14 residues. The CDR3 nucleotides read TGTGCCAGCAGCACGTTCATGGGGGCTGGTCAGCAGTTCTTC. Amino acids: CASSTFMGAGQQFF. The full variable domain, in which reference TRBV9 and TRBJ2-1 provide the parts outside the CDR3, is DSGVTQTPKHLITATGQRVTLRCSPRSGDLSVYWYQQSLDQGLQFLIQYYNGEERAKGNILERFSAQQFPDLHSELNLSSLELGDSALYFCASSTFMGAGQQFFGPGTRLTVL.